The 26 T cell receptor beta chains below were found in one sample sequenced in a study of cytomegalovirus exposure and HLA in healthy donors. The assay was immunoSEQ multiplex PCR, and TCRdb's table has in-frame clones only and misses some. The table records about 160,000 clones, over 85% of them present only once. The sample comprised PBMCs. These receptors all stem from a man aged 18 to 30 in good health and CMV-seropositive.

The CDR3 is CASSQDKSRDNEQFF. In DNA, the CDR3 is TGTGCCAGCAGCCAAGATAAGTCCAGGGACAATGAGCAGTTCTTC. The chain is built from TRBV4-2 and TRBJ2-1, with TRBD1 as a possible D gene (5 bases). The germline CDR1 and CDR2 sequences are LGHNA and YNFKEQ. Trimming took off 0 bases at V and 5 bases at J, with 11 bases between the two ends. The CDR3 spans 15 residues.

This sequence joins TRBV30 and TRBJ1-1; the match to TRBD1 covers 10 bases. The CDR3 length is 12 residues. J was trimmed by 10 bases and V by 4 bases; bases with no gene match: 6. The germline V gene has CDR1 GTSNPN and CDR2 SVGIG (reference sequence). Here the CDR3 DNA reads TGTGCCTGGACCCGGGACAGGGGTTTAGCTTTCTTT. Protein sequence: CAWTRDRGLAFF. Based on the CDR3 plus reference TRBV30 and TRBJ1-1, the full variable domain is SQTIHQWPATLVQPVGSPLSLECTVEGTSNPNLYWYRQAAGRGLQLLFYSVGIGQISSEVPQNLSASRPQDRQFILSSKKLLLSDSGFYLCAWTRDRGLAFFGQGTRLTVV.

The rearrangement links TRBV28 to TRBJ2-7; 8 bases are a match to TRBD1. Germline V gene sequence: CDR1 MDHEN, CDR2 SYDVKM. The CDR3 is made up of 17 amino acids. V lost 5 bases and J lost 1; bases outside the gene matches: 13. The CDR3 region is CASSGGWAGGGSYEQYF. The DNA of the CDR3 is TGTGCCAGCAGTGGCGGGTGGGCAGGGGGCGGGTCCTACGAGCAGTACTTC. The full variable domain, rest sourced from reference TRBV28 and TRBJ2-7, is DVKVTQSSRYLVKRTGEKVFLECVQDMDHENMFWYRQDPGLGLRLIYFSYDVKMKEKGDIPEGYSVSREKKERFSLILESASTNQTSMYLCASSGGWAGGGSYEQYFGPGTRLTVT.

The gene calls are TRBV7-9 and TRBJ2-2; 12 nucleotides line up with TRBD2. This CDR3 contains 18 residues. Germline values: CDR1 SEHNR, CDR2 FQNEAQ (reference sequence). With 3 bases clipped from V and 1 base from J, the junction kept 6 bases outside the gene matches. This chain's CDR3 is CASSFPGLAGLNTGELFF. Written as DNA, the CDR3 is TGTGCCAGCAGCTTTCCGGGACTAGCGGGCTTGAACACCGGGGAGCTGTTTTTT.

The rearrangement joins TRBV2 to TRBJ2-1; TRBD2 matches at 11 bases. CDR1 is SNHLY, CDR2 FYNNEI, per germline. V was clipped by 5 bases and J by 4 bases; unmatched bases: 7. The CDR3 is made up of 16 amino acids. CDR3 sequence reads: CASSSTLAGGYNEQFF. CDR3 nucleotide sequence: TGTGCCAGCAGTTCTACCCTAGCGGGAGGATACAATGAGCAGTTCTTC.

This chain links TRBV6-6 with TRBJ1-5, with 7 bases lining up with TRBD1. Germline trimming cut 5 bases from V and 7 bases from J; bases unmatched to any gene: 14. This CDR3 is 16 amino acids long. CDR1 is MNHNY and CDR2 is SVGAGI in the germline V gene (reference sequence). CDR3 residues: CASSTSTGIGTQPQHF. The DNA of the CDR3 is TGTGCCAGCAGTACCTCGACAGGGATAGGCACCCAGCCCCAGCATTTT.

CDR3 sequence: CASSPIGGEQYF. The CDR3 region has the DNA TGTGCCAGCAGCCCGATAGGGGGTGAGCAGTACTTC. J is TRBJ2-7 and V is TRBV7-9, with a tentative D call TRBD1 (6 bases). CDR3 length: 12 residues. Germline CDR1 reads SEHNR; CDR2 reads FQNEAQ (reference sequence). The V end was cut by 5 bases, the J end by 7 bases, with 12 bases between.

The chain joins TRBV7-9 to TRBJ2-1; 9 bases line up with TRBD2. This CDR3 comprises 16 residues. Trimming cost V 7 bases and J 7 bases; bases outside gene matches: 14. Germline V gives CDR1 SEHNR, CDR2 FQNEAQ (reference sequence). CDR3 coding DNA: TGTGCCAGCACCAAACTTAGCGGGAGTGTTATGAATGAGCAGTTCTTC. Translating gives CASTKLSGSVMNEQFF.

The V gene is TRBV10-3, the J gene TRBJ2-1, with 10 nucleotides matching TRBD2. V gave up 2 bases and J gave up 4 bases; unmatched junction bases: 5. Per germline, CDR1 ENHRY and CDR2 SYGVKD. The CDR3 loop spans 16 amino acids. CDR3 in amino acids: CAISERKREGYNEQFF. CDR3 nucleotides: TGTGCCATCAGTGAGAGGAAGCGGGAGGGGTACAATGAGCAGTTCTTC.

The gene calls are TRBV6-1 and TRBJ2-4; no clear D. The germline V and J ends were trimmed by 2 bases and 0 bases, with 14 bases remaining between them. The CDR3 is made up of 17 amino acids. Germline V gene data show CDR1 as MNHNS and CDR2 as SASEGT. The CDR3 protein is CASSEFQEFIAKNIQYF. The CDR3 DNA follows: TGTGCCAGCAGTGAATTTCAGGAATTTATAGCCAAAAACATTCAGTACTTC.

The CDR3 coding sequence is TGTGCCAGCAGCCATCCGACTAGCGGGAGGGGTTTGGGAGAGACCCAGTACTTC. Protein sequence: CASSHPTSGRGLGETQYF. This chain connects TRBV4-2 to TRBJ2-5; 14 nucleotides align to TRBD2. Germline V CDR1 and CDR2: LGHNA, YNFKEQ. The CDR3 length is 18 residues. The V segment lost 3 bases and the J segment 4 bases; nucleotides outside the gene matches: 10.

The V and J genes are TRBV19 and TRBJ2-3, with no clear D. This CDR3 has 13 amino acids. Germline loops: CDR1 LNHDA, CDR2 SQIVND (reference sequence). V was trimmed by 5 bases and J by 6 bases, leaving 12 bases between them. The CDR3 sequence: CASSLRREDTQYF. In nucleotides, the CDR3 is TGTGCCAGTAGTCTCCGGAGAGAGGATACGCAGTATTTT.

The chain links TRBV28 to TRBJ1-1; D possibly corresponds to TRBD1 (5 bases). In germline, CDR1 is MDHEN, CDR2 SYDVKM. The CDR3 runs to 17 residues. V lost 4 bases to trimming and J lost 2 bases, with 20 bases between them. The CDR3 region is CASSSHTLITGNTEAFF. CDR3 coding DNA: TGTGCCAGCAGTTCCCATACCCTCATCACAGGAAACACTGAAGCTTTCTTT. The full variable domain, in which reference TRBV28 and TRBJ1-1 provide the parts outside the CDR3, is DVKVTQSSRYLVKRTGEKVFLECVQDMDHENMFWYRQDPGLGLRLIYFSYDVKMKEKGDIPEGYSVSREKKERFSLILESASTNQTSMYLCASSSHTLITGNTEAFFGQGTRLTVV.

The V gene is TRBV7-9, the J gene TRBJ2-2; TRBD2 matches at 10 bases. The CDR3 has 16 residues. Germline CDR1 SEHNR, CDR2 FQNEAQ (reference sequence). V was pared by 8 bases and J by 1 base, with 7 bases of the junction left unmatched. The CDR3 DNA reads TGTGCCAGCGGGGGTTGGACTAGCGGGAACACCGGGGAGCTGTTTTTT. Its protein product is CASGGWTSGNTGELFF.

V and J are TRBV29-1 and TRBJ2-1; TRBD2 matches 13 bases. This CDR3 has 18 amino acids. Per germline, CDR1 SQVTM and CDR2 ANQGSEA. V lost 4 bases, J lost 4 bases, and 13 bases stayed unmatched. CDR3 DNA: TGCAGCGTTGTCGGGGGCACTAGCGGGAGGGGGGGATACAATGAGCAGTTCTTC. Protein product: CSVVGGTSGRGGYNEQFF.

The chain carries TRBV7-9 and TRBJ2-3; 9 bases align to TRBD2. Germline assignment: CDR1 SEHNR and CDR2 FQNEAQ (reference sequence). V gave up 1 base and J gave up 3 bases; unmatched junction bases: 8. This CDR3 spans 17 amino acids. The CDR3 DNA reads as TGTGCCAGCAGCTTAGATCTAGCGGGGATAGGTACAGATACGCAGTATTTT. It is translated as CASSLDLAGIGTDTQYF.

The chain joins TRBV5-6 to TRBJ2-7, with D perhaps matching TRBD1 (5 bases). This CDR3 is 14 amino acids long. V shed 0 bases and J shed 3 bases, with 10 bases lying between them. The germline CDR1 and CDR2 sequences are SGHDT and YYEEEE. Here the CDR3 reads CASSLDRPRYEQYF. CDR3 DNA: TGTGCCAGCAGCTTGGACAGGCCTCGCTACGAGCAGTACTTC.

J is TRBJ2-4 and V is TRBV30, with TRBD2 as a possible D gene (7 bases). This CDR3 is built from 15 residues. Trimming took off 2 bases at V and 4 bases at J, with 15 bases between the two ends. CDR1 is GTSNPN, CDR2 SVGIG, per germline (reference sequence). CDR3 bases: TGTGCCTGGAGTTCGAGGGGGGGGAGAAAAAACATTCAGTACTTC. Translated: CAWSSRGGRKNIQYF.

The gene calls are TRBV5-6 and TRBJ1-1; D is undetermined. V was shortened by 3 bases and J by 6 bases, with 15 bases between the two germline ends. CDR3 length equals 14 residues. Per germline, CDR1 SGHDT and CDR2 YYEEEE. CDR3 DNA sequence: TGTGCCAGCAGCTATTGGGGAGGCGCTGCTGAAGCTTTCTTT. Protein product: CASSYWGGAAEAFF.

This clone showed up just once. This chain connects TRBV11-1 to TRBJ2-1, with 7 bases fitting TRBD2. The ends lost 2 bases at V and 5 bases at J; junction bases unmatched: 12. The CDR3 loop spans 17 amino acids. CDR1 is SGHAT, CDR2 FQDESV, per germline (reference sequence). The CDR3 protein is CASSLSREWSTDNEQFF. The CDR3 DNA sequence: TGTGCCAGCAGCTTATCGCGGGAGTGGAGTACCGACAATGAGCAGTTCTTC.

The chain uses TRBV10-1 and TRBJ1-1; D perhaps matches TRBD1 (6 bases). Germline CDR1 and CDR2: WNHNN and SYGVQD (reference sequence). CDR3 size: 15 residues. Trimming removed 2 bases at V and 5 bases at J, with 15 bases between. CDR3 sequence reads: CASSEGTSDLTEAFF. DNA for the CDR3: TGCGCCAGCAGTGAGGGGACATCGGACCTAACTGAAGCTTTCTTT.

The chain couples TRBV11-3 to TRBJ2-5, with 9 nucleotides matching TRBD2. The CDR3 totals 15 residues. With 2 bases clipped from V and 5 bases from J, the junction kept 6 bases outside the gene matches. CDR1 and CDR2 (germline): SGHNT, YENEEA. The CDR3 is CASSLRPSGTETQYF. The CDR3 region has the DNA TGTGCCAGCAGCTTAAGGCCTAGCGGGACCGAGACCCAGTACTTC.

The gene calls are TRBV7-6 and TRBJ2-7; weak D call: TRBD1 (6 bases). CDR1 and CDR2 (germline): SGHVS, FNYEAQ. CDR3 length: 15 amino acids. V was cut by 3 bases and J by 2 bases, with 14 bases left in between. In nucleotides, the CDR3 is TGTGCCAGCAGCTTGGCCGGGACACCGGCCTACGAGCAGTACTTC. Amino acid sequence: CASSLAGTPAYEQYF.

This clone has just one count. CDR3 nucleotide sequence: TGTGCCAGCAGCGTAGACCAGGGGAGGGGTGAGCAGTTCTTC. Translation: CASSVDQGRGEQFF. The chain links TRBV9 to TRBJ2-1, with D possibly being TRBD2 (7 bases). This CDR3 has 14 residues. Trimming took off 0 bases at V and 9 bases at J, with 13 bases between the two ends. The germline gives CDR1 SGDLS, CDR2 YYNGEE.

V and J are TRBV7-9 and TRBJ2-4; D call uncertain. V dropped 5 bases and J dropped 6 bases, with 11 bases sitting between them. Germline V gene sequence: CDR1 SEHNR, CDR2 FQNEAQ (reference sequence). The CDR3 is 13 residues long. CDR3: CASSHEARNIQYF. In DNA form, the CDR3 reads TGTGCCAGCAGCCATGAGGCGAGAAACATTCAGTACTTC.

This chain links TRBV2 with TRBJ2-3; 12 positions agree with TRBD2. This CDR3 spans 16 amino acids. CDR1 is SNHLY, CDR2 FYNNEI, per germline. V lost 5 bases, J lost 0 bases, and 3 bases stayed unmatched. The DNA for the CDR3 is TGTGCCAGCAGTACCGGGACTAGCGGGAGCACAGATACGCAGTATTTT. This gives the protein CASSTGTSGSTDTQYF.